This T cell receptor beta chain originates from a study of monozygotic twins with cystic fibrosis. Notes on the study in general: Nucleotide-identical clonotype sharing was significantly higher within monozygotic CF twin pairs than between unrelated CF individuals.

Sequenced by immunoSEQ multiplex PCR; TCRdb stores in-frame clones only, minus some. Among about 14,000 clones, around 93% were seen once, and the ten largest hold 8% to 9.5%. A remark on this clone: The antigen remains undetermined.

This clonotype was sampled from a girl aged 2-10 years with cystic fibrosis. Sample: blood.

The CDR3 DNA reads as TGTGCCAGCAGGATAGGGACTAGCGGGTACGATGAGCAGTTCTTC. This gives the protein CASRIGTSGYDEQFF. The chain carries TRBV28 and TRBJ2-1; TRBD2 agrees at 12 bases. Germline-derived CDR1 and CDR2 are MDHEN and SYDVKM. The CDR3 contains 15 residues. J gave up 8 bases and V 6 bases, and 8 bases lay outside the gene matches.